A selection of T cell receptor beta chains follows, all from one sample in a study of blood T cell repertoires in COVID-19. Clones were read by immunoSEQ multiplex PCR, and TCRdb kept only the in-frame ones, dropping some. The sample shows 60,000 to 85,000 clones, 78% of them seen only once. The sample consisted of peripheral blood. The origin of the receptors is a human donor in a cohort sampled during active COVID-19. The CDR3 runs from the conserved cysteine through the conserved F or W. The order of the fields is V gene, J gene, clone size, D gene, CDR3 DNA, CDR3 protein. D genes are given only for firm matches. Size is stated for part of the rows, as once, few or many counts, or as a class when the clone is expanded.

V: TRBV7-2; J: TRBJ2-3; size: NA; D: TRBD2; DNA: TGTGCCAGCAGCCTCCCAACCGGGACTAGCGGGAGGTCACAGTATTTT; CDR3: CASSLPTGTSGRSQYF
V: TRBV5-5; J: TRBJ1-4; size: NA; D: TRBD1; DNA: TGTGCCAGCAGCTTGGATCCTCCAGGACAGGTTAATGAAAAACTGTTTTTT; CDR3: CASSLDPPGQVNEKLFF
V: TRBV18; J: TRBJ2-7; size: NA; D: TRBD1; DNA: TGTGCCAGCTCACCAAGGTCTGGACAGGGGACCTACGAGCAGTACTTC; CDR3: CASSPRSGQGTYEQYF
V: TRBV20-1; J: TRBJ2-1; size: many; D: NA; DNA: TGCAGTGCCGGGAGTGAGCAGTTCTTC; CDR3: CSAGSEQFF
V: TRBV2; J: TRBJ1-1; size: NA; D: NA; DNA: TGTGCCAGCTGCGTTTTAGAGAGTAACACTGAAGCTTTCTTT; CDR3: CASCVLESNTEAFF
V: TRBV4-2; J: TRBJ1-1; size: NA; D: NA; DNA: TGTGCCAGCAGCCAGGCAGGGAACATGAACACTGAAGCTTTCTTT; CDR3: CASSQAGNMNTEAFF
V: TRBV7-2; J: TRBJ2-5; size: NA; D: TRBD2; DNA: TGTGCCAGCAGCTTAGTTAGCGGGACCCAAGAGACCCAGTACTTC; CDR3: CASSLVSGTQETQYF
V: TRBV28; J: TRBJ1-5; size: few; D: NA; DNA: TGTGCCAGCGGGCGGGGCAATCAGCCCCAGCATTTT; CDR3: CASGRGNQPQHF
V: TRBV6-5; J: TRBJ2-1; size: NA; D: TRBD2; DNA: TGTGCCAGCAGTTACTTTACTAGCGGGGGAGACAATGAGCAGTTCTTC; CDR3: CASSYFTSGGDNEQFF
V: TRBV28; J: TRBJ2-7; size: NA; D: NA; DNA: TGTGCCAGCGCTGGCACAGGGCGGGTCTCCGAGCAGTACTTC; CDR3: CASAGTGRVSEQYF
V: TRBV7-2; J: TRBJ1-2; size: few; D: NA; DNA: TGTGCCAGCAGCTCCAGGTTGAACTATGGCTACACCTTC; CDR3: CASSSRLNYGYTF
V: TRBV24-1; J: TRBJ1-2; size: NA; D: NA; DNA: TGTGCCACCAGTGACCCTACAGGTTCCGGCTACACCTTC; CDR3: CATSDPTGSGYTF
V: TRBV3-1/TRBV3-2; J: TRBJ2-7; size: NA; D: NA; DNA: TGTGCCAGCAGCCTAGGCGGGGTCTACGAGCAGTACTTC; CDR3: CASSLGGVYEQYF
V: TRBV6-6; J: TRBJ2-7; size: NA; D: TRBD1; DNA: TGTGCCAGCAGTTACTCAGGGGGCAGCTCCTACGAGCAGTACTTC; CDR3: CASSYSGGSSYEQYF
V: TRBV10-3; J: TRBJ2-7; size: NA; D: TRBD1; DNA: TGTGCCAGCCGGGACAGCTCCTACGAGCAGTACTTC; CDR3: CASRDSSYEQYF
V: TRBV5-1; J: TRBJ2-1; size: NA; D: NA; DNA: TGCGCCAGCAGCTTGATACAGGGAGAGTTCAATGAGCAGTTCTTC; CDR3: CASSLIQGEFNEQFF
V: TRBV5-5; J: TRBJ2-5; size: NA; D: NA; DNA: TGTGCCAGCAGCCCCCTGGCTGGAGAGACCCAGTACTTC; CDR3: CASSPLAGETQYF